This T cell receptor beta chain derives from a study of shared clonotypes between healthy human individuals. Study-wide results and caveats: Shared clonotypes across all four donors exceeded non-shared ones in generation probability.

Details on this clone: Its antigen is not known.

The CDR3 has 15 residues. Trimming at V came to 5 bases and at J to 6 bases, leaving 9 bases not matched to a gene. The germline V gene has CDR1 MDHEN and CDR2 SYDVKM. Sequenced by immunoSEQ multiplex PCR; TCRdb stores in-frame clones only, minus some. This table holds about 1.4 million clones, roughly 96% found once. The sequenced material came from naive CD4+ T cells sorted from blood. The subset denotes: CD45RA+ positively selected. The chain links TRBV28 to TRBJ1-5, with 8 bases aligning to TRBD1. The receptor's source is a man between 25 and 39 years old in good health. CDR3 amino acids: CASSGDRGWVQPQHF. The CDR3 DNA follows: TGTGCCAGCAGTGGTGACAGGGGTTGGGTTCAGCCCCAGCATTTT.